Listed here are 17 T cell receptor beta chains from one sample, sequenced in a study of cytomegalovirus exposure and HLA in healthy donors listed by TCRdb under 2017. Library construction relied on the immunoSEQ multiplex PCR assay. For the multiplex PCR, a mixture combining 60 forward primers for TCR Vbeta segments and 13 reverse primers for TCR Jbeta segments was used. TCRdb provides this immuneACCESS table in a form limited to in-frame rearrangements. Some clones are lacking; in checked studies, under half of them reflect an unresolved V gene, and why the rest are absent is not known. This sample's table contains more than 100,000 clones. In total, the top ten clones hold roughly 3.5% of the sample. Material: PBMCs. These receptors originate from a man between 40 and 49 years old in good health and CMV-seronegative.

The rearrangement uses TRBV9 and TRBJ1-2; no reliable D call. The CDR3 has 12 amino acids. The V gene lost 3 bases and the J gene lost 4 bases, with 7 bases spanning the gap. In germline, CDR1 is SGDLS, CDR2 YYNGEE. This chain's CDR3 is CASSATAYGYTF. CDR3 DNA sequence: TGTGCCAGCAGCGCCACAGCCTATGGCTACACCTTC. The full variable domain, in which reference TRBV9 and TRBJ1-2 provide the parts outside the CDR3, is DSGVTQTPKHLITATGQRVTLRCSPRSGDLSVYWYQQSLDQGLQFLIQYYNGEERAKGNILERFSAQQFPDLHSELNLSSLELGDSALYFCASSATAYGYTFGSGTRLTVV.

The rearrangement links TRBV29-1 to TRBJ2-5, with 7 bases that match TRBD2. Germline loops: CDR1 SQVTM, CDR2 ANQGSEA. CDR3 length: 13 residues. The V segment lost 7 bases and the J segment 4 bases; nucleotides outside the gene matches: 9. The CDR3 reads CSADSGAGETQYF. The CDR3 nucleotides read TGCAGCGCAGACAGCGGGGCCGGAGAGACCCAGTACTTC.

A word on this clone: An end of the junction differs from the germline gene, which may be a read error. The chain recombines TRBV29-1 with TRBJ2-1; TRBD2 might be the D (7 bases). CDR1 is SQVTM and CDR2 is ANQGSEA in the germline V gene. The CDR3 length is 14 residues. In nucleotides, the CDR3 is TGCAGCGTTACGCCGTGGGGGGGCTACGATGAGCAGTTCTTC. This codes for CSVTPWGGYDEQFF.

The V call is TRBV6-6, the J call TRBJ2-5; 9 bases agree with TRBD2. Germline CDR1 MNHNY, CDR2 SVGAGI (reference sequence). There are 12 residues in the CDR3. V gave up 9 bases and J gave up 3 bases; unmatched junction bases: 2. The CDR3 bases are TGTGCCAGTGGACTAGCGAAAGAGACCCAGTACTTC. Translation gives CASGLAKETQYF.

The gene calls are TRBV6-6 and TRBJ1-5; possibly TRBD1 for D (5 bases). This CDR3 is 14 amino acids long. Trimming took off 6 bases at V and 12 bases at J, with 21 bases between the two ends. The V gene's germline CDR1 is MNHNY and CDR2 SVGAGI (reference sequence). The CDR3 nucleotides read TGTGCCAGCAGCCAAGATGGGGTTTTACAGGTCCAGCATTTT. This translates into CASSQDGVLQVQHF.

The chain is built from TRBV19 and TRBJ1-2; D possibly corresponds to TRBD1 (6 bases). Per germline, CDR1 LNHDA and CDR2 SQIVND (reference sequence). The CDR3 spans 15 residues. Between the trimmed V and J ends, which lost 5 bases and 0 bases, there was a span of 13 bases. CDR3 protein: CASSPGDQSNYGYTF. The CDR3 nucleotides are TGTGCCAGTAGTCCAGGGGACCAATCTAACTATGGCTACACCTTC.

The rearrangement links TRBV11-2 to TRBJ1-3; D perhaps matches TRBD1 (5 bases). V was clipped by 0 bases and J by 1 base, with 16 bases between them. Germline V gene data show CDR1 as SGHAT and CDR2 as FQNNGV. The CDR3 is made up of 18 amino acids. CDR3 sequence: CASSLDQAKGESGNTIYF. The CDR3 DNA follows: TGTGCCAGCAGCTTAGATCAGGCTAAAGGGGAATCTGGAAACACCATATATTTT.

The CDR3 DNA reads TGTGCCATCAGTGGGACTAGCGGGAGTGAGTACGAGCAGTACTTC. It translates to CAISGTSGSEYEQYF. V is TRBV10-3 and J is TRBJ2-7; 13 bases fit TRBD2. Germline V gene lookup returns CDR1 ENHRY and CDR2 SYGVKD. The J segment lost 4 bases and the V segment lost 4 bases, leaving 4 bases of the junction unmatched. The length of the CDR3 is 15 residues.

The chain is built from TRBV10-3 and TRBJ2-7; TRBD1 might be the D (6 bases). Germline V gene sequence: CDR1 ENHRY, CDR2 SYGVKD. V shed 0 bases and J shed 5 bases, with 8 bases lying between them. The CDR3 runs to 13 residues. Here the CDR3 reads CAISESKGDEQYF. The CDR3 bases are TGTGCCATCAGTGAGTCGAAGGGGGACGAGCAGTACTTC.

This chain links TRBV5-6 with TRBJ2-5, with 11 bases aligning to TRBD1. The V and J ends lost 0 bases and 5 bases, in that order; junction bases with no gene match: 6. Germline CDR1 reads SGHDT; CDR2 reads YYEEEE. This CDR3 spans 16 amino acids. CDR3: CASSLVWTGGGETQYF. The CDR3 region has the DNA TGTGCCAGCAGCTTGGTTTGGACAGGGGGCGGTGAGACCCAGTACTTC.

The J gene is TRBJ2-2, the V gene TRBV2; D uncertain. The CDR3 consists of 15 residues. V was trimmed by 3 bases and J by 0 bases, leaving 8 bases between them. CDR1 and CDR2 (germline): SNHLY, FYNNEI. The CDR3 DNA is TGTGCCAGCAGTGAGCGAGGCACGAACACCGGGGAGCTGTTTTTT. It yields the protein CASSERGTNTGELFF.

The chain recombines TRBV19 with TRBJ2-7, with 11 bases that match TRBD1. V lost 8 bases, J lost 2 bases, and 8 bases stayed unmatched. CDR1 LNHDA and CDR2 SQIVND come from the germline V gene (reference sequence). The CDR3 sequence is 15 residues long. CDR3 DNA: TGTGCCAGTCAGTACGGGACAGGGGGGACCTACGAGCAGTACTTC. Its translation is CASQYGTGGTYEQYF.

The V call is TRBV5-1, the J call TRBJ2-5, with TRBD2 matching over 8 bases. Trimming at V came to 2 bases and at J to 1 base, leaving 1 base not matched to a gene. The CDR3 has 14 residues. CDR1 and CDR2 from the germline V gene are SGHRS and YFSETQ. The DNA for the CDR3 is TGCGCCAGCAGCTTCAGCGGGGGCCAAGAGACCCAGTACTTC. Translated: CASSFSGGQETQYF. The full variable domain, rest sourced from reference TRBV5-1 and TRBJ2-5, is KAGVTQTPRYLIKTRGQQVTLSCSPISGHRSVSWYQQTPGQGLQFLFEYFSETQRNKGNFPGRFSGRQFSNSRSEMNVSTLELGDSALYLCASSFSGGQETQYFGPGTRLLVL.

This sequence joins TRBV7-7 and TRBJ2-3, with TRBD1 matching 8 bases. Germline V gene lookup returns CDR1 SSHAT and CDR2 FNYEAQ (reference sequence). CDR3 size: 15 residues. V lost 8 bases and J lost 0; bases outside the gene matches: 7. In nucleotides, the CDR3 is TGTGCCAGCCAGCGAGGGACAGGAAGCACAGATACGCAGTATTTT. Translation gives CASQRGTGSTDTQYF.

The chain carries TRBV10-1 and TRBJ1-4; no clear D. The CDR3 consists of 14 residues. The V end lost 0 bases, the J end lost 0 bases, and 2 bases lay between the germline ends. Germline V gene lookup returns CDR1 WNHNN and CDR2 SYGVQD (reference sequence). Here the CDR3 reads CASSESTTNEKLFF. CDR3 nucleotide sequence: TGCGCCAGCAGTGAGTCTACAACTAATGAAAAACTGTTTTTT.

CDR3 region: CAWTGGQGTSYEQYF. CDR3 nucleotides: TGTGCCTGGACCGGGGGGCAGGGGACCTCCTACGAGCAGTACTTC. The chain joins TRBV30 to TRBJ2-7; perhaps TRBD2 as D (7 bases). V was pared by 4 bases and J by 0 bases, with 16 bases between. The CDR3 spans 15 residues. Germline CDR1 is GTSNPN and CDR2 is SVGIG (reference sequence).

The chain carries TRBV11-2 and TRBJ2-1; TRBD2 is a possible D gene (5 bases). V lost 5 bases and J lost 6, with 11 bases in between. CDR3 length equals 13 residues. In germline, CDR1 is SGHAT, CDR2 FQNNGV. The DNA of the CDR3 is TGTGCCAGCAGCACATCTCTAGCCAATGAGCAGTTCTTC. Amino acid sequence: CASSTSLANEQFF.